This TCR beta chain came from a study of siplizumab effects on memory and regulatory T cells (dated 2019 in TCRdb). Background on the whole study: The study looked at the effect of siplizumab, an anti-CD2 antibody, on alloreactive T-cell subsets in allogeneic mixed lymphocyte reactions made from human PBMCs.

Results the study describes overall, beyond this receptor: The cumulative frequency of alloreactive sequences that could be traced back to unstimulated CD4+ memory T cells was significantly reduced by siplizumab. Among mappable alloreactive CD4+ clones, an average Treg-derived fraction of approximately 73% was observed with siplizumab, compared with 25% to 30% in control reactions. Because sequences at frequencies below about 10^-5 were poorly captured, only a minor fraction of alloreactive clones could be mapped back to unstimulated subsets. Unstimulated naive T cells appeared more diverse than memory T cells, and naive cells seemed to contribute substantially to the alloresponse. Whether proliferating Tregs from siplizumab cultures actually had suppressive function was not functionally confirmed. Roughly 75-96% of proliferating CD4+ or CD8+ clones could not be assigned a naive or memory phenotype.

Sorted unstimulated T cells and proliferating T cells recovered from mixed lymphocyte reactions underwent TCRbeta CDR3 sequencing. Fresh whole blood from about 10 HLA-typed healthy donors served as the source for isolating PBMCs. Cut back by 5 bases and 7 bases, the V and J ends lie 10 bases apart. CDR1 SGHNT and CDR2 YENEEA are derived from the germline V gene. Including the terminal cysteine and phenylalanine, the CDR3 comprises 12 residues. The sequence is cut down to CDR3 DNA, 36 bases in frame from base 1. Regarding this clone: Which antigen it targets is not known. No qualities accompany the bases; no much larger clone lies one base away.

Library construction relied on the immunoSEQ multiplex PCR assay. Each sample had roughly 90,000 TCR templates assayed by the deep sequencing platform. Genomic DNA extracted from sorted T cells was used for TCRbeta CDR3 sequencing. Regarding the original processing steps: The R programming language was used for clonal analysis of the TCRbeta CDR3 data. Alloreactive CD4+ and CD8+ clones were identified by comparing unstimulated samples to CFSE-low samples taken after the reaction. Alloreactive CD4+ clones were assigned to regulatory or non-regulatory origin by matching sequences to sorted unstimulated Treg and non-Treg repertoires. Here the immuneACCESS table is served through TCRdb, limited to in-frame sequences with V and J called. Missing clones are a known gap in these copies; in checked studies unresolved V genes cover under half, and the rest lacks a known reason. For V, J and clone size, that table is used; D and trimming come from the DNA. Across this sample there are 99,000 or so clones, with more than 85% seen only once. Approximately 0.32% of the sample is taken by the ten largest.

The rearrangement combines TRBV11-3 with TRBJ2-3; the best D guess is TRBD2, with 5 bases matching. The clonotype was recovered from a human donor in good health. Sequences were obtained from CD4+ T cells sorted from blood. The CDR3 amino acid sequence is: CASSAGGYTQYF. The DNA sequence is as follows: TGTGCCAGCAGCGCGGGCGGCTATACGCAGTATTTT.